This passage covers 16 T cell receptor beta chains from one sample sequenced in a study of neoadjuvant anti-PD-1 for oral cavity cancer. Assay: immunoSEQ multiplex PCR; the TCRdb copy retains only in-frame clones and omits some. Among under 7,000 clones listed, just under 60% were seen once. Here the sequenced sample was tumor tissue, taken before nivolumab (anti-PD-1) treatment. The receptors here all came from a person between 40 and 80 years old with oral cavity squamous cell carcinoma.

The V gene is TRBV28, the J gene TRBJ1-1, with unresolved D. The CDR3 spans 11 residues. Trimming cost V 6 bases and J 3 bases, with 5 bases left between them. Germline V lookup: CDR1 MDHEN, CDR2 SYDVKM. CDR3 DNA sequence: TGTGCCAGCAGCGGGTACACTGAAGCTTTCTTT. Translated: CASSGYTEAFF. The full variable domain, in which reference TRBV28 and TRBJ1-1 provide the parts outside the CDR3, is DVKVTQSSRYLVKRTGEKVFLECVQDMDHENMFWYRQDPGLGLRLIYFSYDVKMKEKGDIPEGYSVSREKKERFSLILESASTNQTSMYLCASSGYTEAFFGQGTRLTVV.

This chain links TRBV18 with TRBJ1-1, with D hard to call. This CDR3 has 13 amino acids. In germline, CDR1 is KGHSH, CDR2 LQKENI. The ends were cut back, 6 bases at V and 1 base at J, with 9 bases in the middle. The DNA of the CDR3 is TGTGCCAGCTCCCTTGACGAGAACACTGAAGCTTTCTTT. This sequence encodes CASSLDENTEAFF.

This clone has just a few counts. The chain recombines TRBV6-1 with TRBJ2-6, with TRBD2 as a possible D gene (5 bases). From germline, CDR1 is MNHNS and CDR2 SASEGT. V was pared by 7 bases and J by 0 bases, with 7 bases between. This CDR3 has 14 residues. Here the CDR3 reads CASKADSGANVLTF. The DNA of the CDR3 is TGTGCCAGCAAAGCGGACTCTGGGGCCAACGTCCTGACTTTC.

This clone came up once. The chain couples TRBV10-2 to TRBJ2-5, with 7 positions matching TRBD2. Germline assignment: CDR1 WSHSY and CDR2 SAAADI. Germline trimming cut 5 bases from V and 1 base from J; bases unmatched to any gene: 7. The CDR3 has 15 amino acids. The DNA of the CDR3 is TGCGCCAGCAGTCACGTTTGGGGGGGCCAAGAGACCCAGTACTTC. Translation gives CASSHVWGGQETQYF.

This rearrangement joins TRBV21-1 to TRBJ2-1; the D call in the table, TRBD1, was not verified against the DNA. TRBV21-1 corresponds to a pseudogene. The CDR3 contains 18 residues. The CDR3 sequence: CASSRSRGTHLVYNEQFF. CDR3 DNA sequence: TGTGCCAGCAGCCGAAGCAGAGGGACACACCTCGTTTACAATGAGCAGTTCTTC.

The sample holds a few counts of this clone. The genes are TRBV19 and TRBJ1-5, with D hard to call. Germline CDR1 reads LNHDA; CDR2 reads SQIVND (reference sequence). CDR3 size: 15 residues. V was cut by 3 bases and J by 3 bases, with 12 bases left in between. CDR3 in amino acids: CASSIGGQTNQPQHF. The CDR3 DNA reads as TGTGCCAGTAGTATTGGAGGGCAGACCAATCAGCCCCAGCATTTT. Full variable domain (remainder filled in from reference TRBV19 and TRBJ1-5): DGGITQSPKYLFRKEGQNVTLSCEQNLNHDAMYWYRQDPGQGLRLIYYSQIVNDFQKGDIAEGYSVSREKKESFPLTVTSAQKNPTAFYLCASSIGGQTNQPQHFGDGTRLSIL.

This chain joins TRBV7-8 and TRBJ2-7, with D possibly matching TRBD1 (6 bases). The germline CDR1 and CDR2 sequences are SGHVS and FQNEAQ. V lost 1 base to trimming and J lost 2 bases, with 12 bases between them. This CDR3 comprises 15 residues. The CDR3 nucleotides read TGTGCCAGCAGCTTAGTTGGGACATTGACCTACGAGCAGTACTTC. Translated, it gives CASSLVGTLTYEQYF.

V and J are TRBV6-5 and TRBJ2-1, with D possibly matching TRBD1 (6 bases). This CDR3 is 13 amino acids long. Germline CDR1 reads MNHEY; CDR2 reads SVGAGI. With 6 bases removed from V and 9 bases from J, the gap between germline ends came to 15 bases. The CDR3 bases are TGTGCCAGCAGCGAATCAGGGGTTGGTGAGCAGTTCTTC. It specifies CASSESGVGEQFF.

This clone was seen a handful of times. V is TRBV6-6 and J is TRBJ1-5; the D gene is possibly TRBD1 (5 bases). Germline assignment: CDR1 MNHNY and CDR2 SVGAGI (reference sequence). V lost 6 bases, J lost 5 bases, and 17 bases lay in between. The CDR3 is 15 residues long. The CDR3 is CASRPTGPIDQPQHF. The CDR3 DNA sequence: TGTGCCAGCAGGCCTACAGGACCCATCGATCAGCCCCAGCATTTT.

The rearrangement links TRBV11-3 to TRBJ2-1; D possibly corresponds to TRBD1 (6 bases). The CDR3 length is 16 residues. V gave up 0 bases and J gave up 0 bases, with 9 bases separating them. Germline values: CDR1 SGHNT, CDR2 YENEEA. The CDR3 loop is CASSLEQGSSYNEQFF. The CDR3, as DNA: TGTGCCAGCAGCTTAGAGCAGGGGAGCTCCTACAATGAGCAGTTCTTC.

The V call is TRBV27, the J call TRBJ1-1; TRBD1 aligns across 9 bases. The V gene's germline CDR1 is MNHEY and CDR2 SMNVEV (reference sequence). With V trimmed by 6 bases and J by 7 bases, 9 bases remained unmatched. The CDR3 runs to 14 residues. CDR3 in DNA: TGTGCCAGCAGGTTAACAGGGGGCGAAGTTGAAGCTTTCTTT. Amino acid sequence: CASRLTGGEVEAFF.

V is TRBV5-1 and J is TRBJ2-1; D gene uncertain. In germline, CDR1 is SGHRS, CDR2 YFSETQ. V lost 0 bases to trimming and J lost 6 bases, with 10 bases between them. The CDR3 is 14 amino acids. CDR3 sequence: CASSLAGNTNEQFF. CDR3 nucleotides: TGCGCCAGCAGCTTGGCCGGCAACACCAATGAGCAGTTCTTC. The entire variable domain, with the rest obtained from reference TRBV5-1 and TRBJ2-1, is as follows: KAGVTQTPRYLIKTRGQQVTLSCSPISGHRSVSWYQQTPGQGLQFLFEYFSETQRNKGNFPGRFSGRQFSNSRSEMNVSTLELGDSALYLCASSLAGNTNEQFFGPGTRLTVL.

This chain links TRBV7-9 with TRBJ1-1; D is uncertain. Germline V gene data show CDR1 as SEHNR and CDR2 as FQNEAQ (reference sequence). Trimming removed 5 bases from V and 5 bases from J, with 15 bases in between. This CDR3 contains 14 residues. The CDR3 sequence: CASSKDQPRTEAFF. The CDR3 nucleotides are TGTGCCAGCAGCAAGGACCAACCGAGGACTGAAGCTTTCTTT.

This sequence joins TRBV6-1 and TRBJ2-1; D possibly matches TRBD1 or TRBD2 (5 bases each). Trimming shortened V by 0 bases and J by 13 bases, and 22 bases separated the two germline ends. The CDR3 sequence is 16 residues long. Germline CDR1 and CDR2: MNHNS and SASEGT. The CDR3: CASSEARRARAEAQFF. Written as DNA, the CDR3 is TGTGCCAGCAGTGAAGCGCGCAGGGCGAGGGCCGAGGCACAGTTCTTC.

V is TRBV5-1 and J is TRBJ2-7, with D possibly matching TRBD2 (6 bases). Germline V gene lookup returns CDR1 SGHRS and CDR2 YFSETQ. Between the trimmed V and J ends, which lost 4 bases and 4 bases, there was a span of 12 bases. CDR3 size: 13 residues. The CDR3: CASSQGGLYEQYF. CDR3 nucleotides: TGCGCCAGCAGCCAGGGAGGCCTTTACGAGCAGTACTTC.

This rearrangement joins TRBV10-3 to TRBJ2-1, with D possibly TRBD2 on 6 matching bases. The V and J ends lost 9 bases and 0 bases respectively, with 12 bases between them. This CDR3 has 14 amino acids. Germline loops: CDR1 ENHRY, CDR2 SYGVKD. The CDR3 is CAMGDGGSYNEQFF. CDR3 DNA sequence: TGTGCCATGGGGGACGGGGGCTCCTACAATGAGCAGTTCTTC.